These 23 T cell receptor beta chains share one sample of origin, sequenced in a study of T cell responses to AZD1222 COVID-19 vaccine. Sequencing was performed with immunoSEQ multiplex PCR; in TCRdb, only in-frame clones are kept and a portion is missing. The sample includes about 93,000 clones, 89% of them seen just once. The sample consisted of peripheral blood, taken on day 0 of MenACWY control vaccination. The receptors derive from an adult in good health.

The J gene is TRBJ2-3, the V gene TRBV5-1; D gene uncertain. The CDR3 has 14 residues. V lost 5 bases and J 3 bases, leaving 13 bases between the germline ends. From germline, CDR1 is SGHRS and CDR2 YFSETQ. The chain's CDR3 is CASRADGVTDTQYF. DNA for the CDR3: TGCGCCAGCAGGGCCGATGGGGTGACAGATACGCAGTATTTT. Full variable domain (missing parts from reference TRBV5-1 and TRBJ2-3): KAGVTQTPRYLIKTRGQQVTLSCSPISGHRSVSWYQQTPGQGLQFLFEYFSETQRNKGNFPGRFSGRQFSNSRSEMNVSTLELGDSALYLCASRADGVTDTQYFGPGTRLTVL.

CDR3: CASSTRDNLQGGYTF. The CDR3, as DNA: TGTGCCAGCAGCACTAGGGACAACCTCCAGGGTGGCTACACCTTC. The V call is TRBV7-3, the J call TRBJ1-2; weak D call: TRBD1 (6 bases). Germline lookup yields CDR1 SGHTA and CDR2 FQGTGA. The V and J ends lost 5 bases and 7 bases respectively, with 20 bases between them. CDR3 length: 15 amino acids. The full variable domain, in which reference TRBV7-3 and TRBJ1-2 provide the parts outside the CDR3, is GAGVSQTPSNKVTEKGKYVELRCDPISGHTALYWYRQSLGQGPEFLIYFQGTGAADDSGLPNDRFFAVRPEGSVSTLKIQRTERGDSAVYLCASSTRDNLQGGYTFGSGTRLTVV.

The CDR3 nucleotides are TGTGCCAGCCGGGACAGGAACACCGGGGAGCTGTTTTTT. Its translation: CASRDRNTGELFF. The J gene is TRBJ2-2, the V gene TRBV11-3; TRBD1 matches at 7 bases. With V trimmed by 8 bases and J by 1 base, 1 base remained unmatched. The CDR3 has 13 amino acids. CDR1 and CDR2 (germline): SGHNT, YENEEA.

This clone was found a few times. The V call is TRBV7-8, the J call TRBJ1-5, with a weak D call TRBD1 (6 bases). The CDR3 length is 14 residues. The V gene's germline CDR1 is SGHVS and CDR2 FQNEAQ. V gave up 2 bases and J gave up 1 base, with 6 bases separating them. CDR3 in DNA: TGTGCCAGCAGCTTACAGGGGAGCAATCAGCCCCAGCATTTT. It encodes CASSLQGSNQPQHF.

This chain links TRBV4-2 with TRBJ2-4, with TRBD2 matching 10 bases. Germline CDR1 is LGHNA and CDR2 is YNFKEQ. CDR3 length equals 16 residues. J was trimmed by 11 bases and V by 0 bases; bases with no gene match: 10. The CDR3 here is CASSQDQGSGGYLQYF. The DNA of the CDR3 is TGTGCCAGCAGCCAAGATCAAGGTAGCGGGGGGTATCTTCAGTACTTC.

The V gene is TRBV30, the J gene TRBJ1-3; D remains ambiguous. The CDR3 is 14 residues long. Germline V gives CDR1 GTSNPN, CDR2 SVGIG (reference sequence). V lost 8 bases and J 0 bases, leaving 14 bases between the germline ends. DNA of the CDR3: TGTGCCCAAACAGTGGCCAACTCTGGAAACACCATATATTTT. It specifies CAQTVANSGNTIYF. Full variable domain (missing parts from reference TRBV30 and TRBJ1-3): SQTIHQWPATLVQPVGSPLSLECTVEGTSNPNLYWYRQAAGRGLQLLFYSVGIGQISSEVPQNLSASRPQDRQFILSSKKLLLSDSGFYLCAQTVANSGNTIYFGEGSWLTVV.

The rearrangement uses TRBV7-8 and TRBJ1-1; no clear D gene. Germline V gene data show CDR1 as SGHVS and CDR2 as FQNEAQ. V shed 1 base and J shed 1 base, with 7 bases lying between them. CDR3 length: 14 amino acids. CDR3 in amino acids: CASSLGTENTEAFF. CDR3 coding DNA: TGTGCCAGCAGCTTAGGGACGGAGAACACTGAAGCTTTCTTT.

The J gene is TRBJ2-7, the V gene TRBV7-2, with 7 bases aligning to TRBD1. The CDR3 has 15 amino acids. Looked up from germline, CDR1 is SGHTA and CDR2 is FQGNSA. The junction had 4 bases not matched to a gene; V was cut back by 0 bases and J by 2 bases. CDR3: CASSLADRATYEQYF. The CDR3 region has the DNA TGTGCCAGCAGCTTAGCTGACAGGGCCACCTACGAGCAGTACTTC.

The rearrangement joins TRBV2 to TRBJ2-3; no clear D. V was cut by 7 bases and J by 1 base, with 12 bases left in between. This CDR3 contains 14 residues. CDR1 and CDR2 (germline): SNHLY, FYNNEI. Here the CDR3 reads CASNVVKGTDTQYF. CDR3 sequence (DNA): TGTGCCAGCAACGTCGTCAAAGGCACAGATACGCAGTATTTT.

The chain joins TRBV7-2 to TRBJ1-3; D call uncertain. The CDR3 totals 13 residues. Germline V CDR1 and CDR2: SGHTA, FQGNSA. With 5 bases removed from V and 6 bases from J, the gap between germline ends came to 11 bases. The DNA for the CDR3 is TGTGCCAGCAGCCCAATGGGTTTAAACACCATATATTTT. Protein sequence: CASSPMGLNTIYF.

This clone was seen only a few times. The genes are TRBV10-2 and TRBJ1-4; D is possibly TRBD1 (6 bases). Germline CDR1 and CDR2: WSHSY and SAAADI. The CDR3 is 13 residues long. V lost 2 bases, J lost 8 bases, and 9 bases lay in between. CDR3 sequence (DNA): TGCGCCAGCAGTGAGACAGGGTGGGAAAAACTGTTTTTT. It codes for CASSETGWEKLFF.

This chain connects TRBV14 to TRBJ1-2; D is perhaps TRBD1 (6 bases). Germline V lookup: CDR1 SGHDN, CDR2 FVKESK. V lost 4 bases and J lost 6, with 18 bases in between. This CDR3 is built from 15 residues. In DNA form, the CDR3 reads TGTGCCAGCAGCCCGAGCCTACAGGGATTTAATGGCTACACCTTC. Its translation is CASSPSLQGFNGYTF.

This clone was picked up one time. The V gene is TRBV25-1, the J gene TRBJ2-2, with D possibly matching TRBD1 (6 bases). Germline CDR1 reads MGHDK; CDR2 reads SYGVNS. This CDR3 spans 15 amino acids. Trimming took off 5 bases at V and 6 bases at J, with 16 bases between the two ends. This chain's CDR3 is CASSIRGILSGELFF. CDR3 bases: TGTGCCAGCAGTATAAGGGGGATCTTGTCCGGGGAGCTGTTTTTT.

V usage is TRBV28 and J usage is TRBJ2-3, with a possible D match to TRBD2 (7 bases). Trimming took off 3 bases at V and 0 bases at J, with 13 bases between the two ends. Germline V gene sequence: CDR1 MDHEN, CDR2 SYDVKM. This CDR3 is 16 amino acids long. CDR3 DNA: TGTGCCAGCAGTTTTTTCGGGGGGCTGAGCACAGATACGCAGTATTTT. Translated: CASSFFGGLSTDTQYF.

This chain joins TRBV2 and TRBJ2-3; tentative D call: TRBD1 (6 bases). Germline V lookup: CDR1 SNHLY, CDR2 FYNNEI. Trimming stripped 4 bases from V and 5 bases from J, with 13 bases between. This CDR3 contains 14 residues. CDR3 region: CASSAGVGGDTQYF. Written as DNA, the CDR3 is TGTGCCAGCAGTGCAGGGGTTGGTGGAGATACGCAGTATTTT.

The genes are TRBV2 and TRBJ2-7, with D perhaps assigned TRBD1 or TRBD2 (5 bases each). The CDR3 is made up of 14 amino acids. Germline V gene sequence: CDR1 SNHLY, CDR2 FYNNEI. Trimming removed 3 bases from V and 3 bases from J, with 12 bases in between. The CDR3 region has the DNA TGTGCCAGCAGTGAGGAGGCAGGGATCTACGAGCAGTACTTC. Its protein is CASSEEAGIYEQYF.

J is TRBJ1-6 and V is TRBV5-8; D is possibly TRBD1 (5 bases). Germline V lookup: CDR1 SGHTS, CDR2 YDEGEE. CDR3 length: 18 amino acids. The V and J ends lost 1 base and 6 bases respectively, with 20 bases between them. CDR3 sequence reads: CASSLMAAGHSRNSPLHF. For the CDR3, the DNA is TGTGCCAGCAGCTTGATGGCGGCCGGACACTCCCGTAATTCACCCCTCCACTTT.

This chain connects TRBV6-5 to TRBJ1-4, with D uncertain. In germline, CDR1 is MNHEY, CDR2 SVGAGI. The CDR3 spans 15 residues. The germline V and J ends were trimmed by 6 bases and 5 bases, with 16 bases remaining between them. CDR3 sequence: CASRHNRGRNEKLFF. The CDR3 nucleotides read TGTGCCAGCAGACACAACAGAGGGAGAAATGAAAAACTGTTTTTT.

V gene TRBV9 combines with J gene TRBJ1-2; 7 bases match TRBD1. CDR1 and CDR2 (germline): SGDLS, YYNGEE. With 2 bases clipped from V and 4 bases from J, the junction kept 5 bases outside the gene matches. This CDR3 is built from 14 residues. The CDR3 DNA is TGTGCCAGCAGCGTTTCAGGGACAGCCTATGGCTACACCTTC. It encodes CASSVSGTAYGYTF.

This clone was seen just once. This chain uses TRBV27 with TRBJ1-1; TRBD1 aligns across 8 bases. Looked up from germline, CDR1 is MNHEY and CDR2 is SMNVEV (reference sequence). The ends lost 7 bases at V and 6 bases at J; junction bases unmatched: 4. The CDR3 runs to 12 residues. CDR3 region: CASKTTGAEAFF. CDR3 DNA sequence: TGTGCCAGCAAAACGACAGGGGCTGAAGCTTTCTTT.

The chain employs TRBV19 and TRBJ1-2; D is ambiguous. The CDR3 length is 13 residues. V shed 5 bases and J shed 4 bases, with 11 bases lying between them. Germline V CDR1 and CDR2: LNHDA, SQIVND (reference sequence). CDR3 nucleotides: TGTGCCAGTAGTCCCGCGACCCCCTATGGCTACACCTTC. Its protein product is CASSPATPYGYTF.

This chain connects TRBV28 to TRBJ2-1; 10 bases are shared with TRBD2. The J segment lost 8 bases and the V segment lost 3 bases, leaving 7 bases of the junction unmatched. The germline CDR1 and CDR2 sequences are MDHEN and SYDVKM. The CDR3 length is 15 residues. In DNA, the CDR3 is TGTGCCAGCAGTTTTCCTAGCGGGGGATCTCATGAGCAGTTCTTC. Its protein is CASSFPSGGSHEQFF. Full variable domain (remainder filled in from reference TRBV28 and TRBJ2-1): DVKVTQSSRYLVKRTGEKVFLECVQDMDHENMFWYRQDPGLGLRLIYFSYDVKMKEKGDIPEGYSVSREKKERFSLILESASTNQTSMYLCASSFPSGGSHEQFFGPGTRLTVL.

V and J are TRBV9 and TRBJ1-5; no clear D gene. The V end lost 4 bases, the J end lost 7 bases, and 21 bases lay between the germline ends. The CDR3 runs 16 residues. CDR1 is SGDLS, CDR2 YYNGEE, per germline. The CDR3 region is CASSPNPAGRRQPQHF. CDR3 bases: TGTGCCAGCAGCCCAAACCCGGCCGGACGGCGGCAGCCCCAGCATTTT.